This record looks at one T cell receptor (beta chain) sequence and its context. Its antigen remains unidentified. This likely comes from a read error, as the CDR3 has no conserved phenylalanine or tryptophan at its end. This record comes from a study of lung T cells in sarcoidosis with Löfgren's syndrome. MiXCR, applied by TCRdb to the reads, yields one record per CDR3 protein. The sample consists of 1,000 or so distinct CDR3 sequences, 22% of them appearing once. Study-wide results and limits: Löfgren's syndrome patients reportedly showed greatest TRAV12-1 and TRBV2 expansion versus controls.

V was cut by 5 bases and J by 2 bases, with 13 bases left in between. CDR1 and CDR2 from the germline V gene are GTSNPN and SVGIG (reference sequence). The CDR3 extends over 14 amino acids. V usage is TRBV30 and J usage is TRBJ1-5; D might be TRBD1 (6 bases). This receptor was obtained from a human donor with sarcoidosis (Löfgren's syndrome or another form), or a control subject (not recorded which). The specimen sequenced was CD4+ T cells from PBMCs. The CDR3 DNA reads as TGTGCCTGGGCCCAGGAGGGGGGCAATCAGCCCCAGCATTCT. Translation: CAWAQEGGNQPQHS.